Listed below are T cell receptor beta chains from one sample, sequenced in a study of cytomegalovirus exposure and HLA in healthy donors. Profiling relied on immunoSEQ multiplex PCR, and the TCRdb table lists in-frame clones only, not all of them. The sample holds approximately 110,000 clones; approximately 80% are singletons and the top ten take around 3.5%. The source material was PBMCs. Receptor source: a human donor in good health. CDR3s include the opening cysteine and the closing phenylalanine or tryptophan. Fields, in order: CDR3 DNA, CDR3 protein, clone size, J gene, V gene, D gene. A D gene is named only where the DNA matches it firmly. Part of the rows lack a size; the others show once, few, many or a class for expanded clones.

CDR3nt: TGCGCCAGCAGTGATCTCGGGACAGGGTTCTACGAGCAGTACTTC
CDR3aa: CASSDLGTGFYEQYF
abundance: .
j_gene: TRBJ2-7
v_gene: TRBV10-1
d_gene: TRBD1

CDR3nt: TGTGCCAGCAGCCAATACAGGGATCAGCCCCAGCATTTT
CDR3aa: CASSQYRDQPQHF
abundance: .
j_gene: TRBJ1-5
v_gene: TRBV14
d_gene: .

CDR3nt: TGTGCCAGTAGTATGAGCGGAGCCCCCCCTTTACATTACGAGCAGTACTTC
CDR3aa: CASSMSGAPPLHYEQYF
abundance: .
j_gene: TRBJ2-7
v_gene: TRBV19
d_gene: .

CDR3nt: TGTGCCAGCAGTACTAGCGGGAGGAGCTCCTACAATGAGCAGTTCTTC
CDR3aa: CASSTSGRSSYNEQFF
abundance: .
j_gene: TRBJ2-1
v_gene: TRBV27
d_gene: TRBD2

CDR3nt: TGTGCCAGCAGCTTGACAGTGAGCAATCAGCCCCAGCATTTT
CDR3aa: CASSLTVSNQPQHF
abundance: .
j_gene: TRBJ1-5
v_gene: TRBV5-7
d_gene: .

CDR3nt: TGTGCCAGCAGTTCCCCAAATCCCTGGACAGAAGGTAACACTGAAGCTTTCTTT
CDR3aa: CASSSPNPWTEGNTEAFF
abundance: .
j_gene: TRBJ1-1
v_gene: TRBV28
d_gene: .

CDR3nt: TGTGCCAGCAGCTTGAGACAGGAGAACACTGAAGCTTTCTTT
CDR3aa: CASSLRQENTEAFF
abundance: .
j_gene: TRBJ1-1
v_gene: TRBV5-5
d_gene: .

CDR3nt: TGCGCCAGCAGCCAAGAGCCCCCAAGGCTAGCGAGAGAGACCCAGTACTTC
CDR3aa: CASSQEPPRLARETQYF
abundance: .
j_gene: TRBJ2-5
v_gene: TRBV4-1
d_gene: .

CDR3nt: TGTGCCAGCAGCCAAAAATACACAACTAACTATGGCTACACCTTC
CDR3aa: CASSQKYTTNYGYTF
abundance: .
j_gene: TRBJ1-2
v_gene: TRBV14
d_gene: .

CDR3nt: TGCGCCAGCAGTCCCACCCTACTGGGGGAGCTGTTTTTT
CDR3aa: CASSPTLLGELFF
abundance: .
j_gene: TRBJ2-2
v_gene: TRBV10-2
d_gene: .

CDR3nt: TGTGCCAGCAGCGAAGCTAGCGGCCGCAGAATTGAGCAGTACTTC
CDR3aa: CASSEASGRRIEQYF
abundance: .
j_gene: TRBJ2-7
v_gene: TRBV7-9
d_gene: TRBD2

CDR3nt: TGCAGTGCGAGGAGAGAAGATACGCAGTATTTT
CDR3aa: CSARREDTQYF
abundance: few
j_gene: TRBJ2-3
v_gene: TRBV20-1
d_gene: .

CDR3nt: TGCGCCAGCAGCTTGGATAGCATTAACTATGGCTACACCTTC
CDR3aa: CASSLDSINYGYTF
abundance: .
j_gene: TRBJ1-2
v_gene: TRBV5-1
d_gene: .

CDR3nt: TGTGCCAGCAGCAGGGAGGGGACCGGCCGATCCTACGAGCAGTACTTC
CDR3aa: CASSREGTGRSYEQYF
abundance: .
j_gene: TRBJ2-7
v_gene: TRBV5-5
d_gene: TRBD2

CDR3nt: TGTGCCAGCAGCGTAGTGTCAGGGAACACCGGGGAGCTGTTTTTT
CDR3aa: CASSVVSGNTGELFF
abundance: once
j_gene: TRBJ2-2
v_gene: TRBV9
d_gene: .

CDR3nt: TGCGCCAGCAGCCCCCAAGGAGCTATGAACACTGAAGCTTTCTTT
CDR3aa: CASSPQGAMNTEAFF
abundance: .
j_gene: TRBJ1-1
v_gene: TRBV5-1
d_gene: .

CDR3nt: TGTGCCAGCAGCTTGGAGGGGGACAGGGGATATCGTGAGCAGTTCTTC
CDR3aa: CASSLEGDRGYREQFF
abundance: .
j_gene: TRBJ2-1
v_gene: TRBV5-4
d_gene: TRBD1

CDR3nt: TGCGCCAGCAGCTTGGATGTTCGCGGGAGTTCCTACAATGAGCAGTTCTTC
CDR3aa: CASSLDVRGSSYNEQFF
abundance: once
j_gene: TRBJ2-1
v_gene: TRBV5-1
d_gene: TRBD2

CDR3nt: TGCAGCGTGAAGCGGGGACCCGAGGGCACAGATACGCAGTATTTT
CDR3aa: CSVKRGPEGTDTQYF
abundance: .
j_gene: TRBJ2-3
v_gene: TRBV29-1
d_gene: TRBD2

CDR3nt: TGTGCCAGCAGCGTAGCCTTGGCGGGAGGCTCACCCCTCCACTTT
CDR3aa: CASSVALAGGSPLHF
abundance: .
j_gene: TRBJ1-6
v_gene: TRBV9
d_gene: .

CDR3nt: TGCGCCAGCAGCTTGGTGCTAGCGGGAGGAGGCGAGCAGTACTTC
CDR3aa: CASSLVLAGGGEQYF
abundance: few
j_gene: TRBJ2-7
v_gene: TRBV5-1
d_gene: TRBD2

CDR3nt: TGTGCCAGCAGGGAAGCCTGGTCAGGGCATGGCTACACCTTC
CDR3aa: CASREAWSGHGYTF
abundance: .
j_gene: TRBJ1-2
v_gene: TRBV6-1
d_gene: .

CDR3nt: TGTGCCAGCAGCTTGGAGGTCGCCAGGGCGGACACTGAAGCTTTCTTT
CDR3aa: CASSLEVARADTEAFF
abundance: .
j_gene: TRBJ1-1
v_gene: TRBV5-4
d_gene: .

CDR3nt: TGCAGCGTTAGGGCAGGGATTGATAGCAATCAGCCCCAGCATTTT
CDR3aa: CSVRAGIDSNQPQHF
abundance: .
j_gene: TRBJ1-5
v_gene: TRBV29-1
d_gene: .

CDR3nt: TGTGCCAGTATGGGGACAGGGACCGCAGAGACCCAGTACTTC
CDR3aa: CASMGTGTAETQYF
abundance: .
j_gene: TRBJ2-5
v_gene: TRBV19
d_gene: TRBD1

CDR3nt: TGTGCCAGCAGTGGAGGACAGCTATACGAGCAGTACTTC
CDR3aa: CASSGGQLYEQYF
abundance: .
j_gene: TRBJ2-7
v_gene: TRBV28
d_gene: .

CDR3nt: TGTGCCAGTAGCCCCGACAGGGCAAGATCATGGAACACTGAAGCTTTCTTT
CDR3aa: CASSPDRARSWNTEAFF
abundance: .
j_gene: TRBJ1-1
v_gene: TRBV19
d_gene: TRBD1

CDR3nt: TGTGCCAGCAGCCCAAACAGGGGTCGGGGTTGGACTGAAGCTTTCTTT
CDR3aa: CASSPNRGRGWTEAFF
abundance: few
j_gene: TRBJ1-1
v_gene: TRBV28
d_gene: TRBD1

CDR3nt: TGCGCCAGCAGCTCACGCTCCAGCGGGAGGGCCGATGAGCAGTTCTTC
CDR3aa: CASSSRSSGRADEQFF
abundance: .
j_gene: TRBJ2-1
v_gene: TRBV5-1
d_gene: TRBD2

CDR3nt: TGTGCCTGGAAGAAACGCATCTACGAGCAGTACTTC
CDR3aa: CAWKKRIYEQYF
abundance: .
j_gene: TRBJ2-7
v_gene: TRBV30
d_gene: .

CDR3nt: TGTGCCAGCAGCATAGAGTGGTCCGGGGTCGATACGCAGTATTTT
CDR3aa: CASSIEWSGVDTQYF
abundance: .
j_gene: TRBJ2-3
v_gene: TRBV7-8
d_gene: .

CDR3nt: TGTGCCAGCAGCTCTACCGGACAGGGGGTTTGGACTGAAGCTTTCTTT
CDR3aa: CASSSTGQGVWTEAFF
abundance: .
j_gene: TRBJ1-1
v_gene: TRBV11-3
d_gene: TRBD1

CDR3nt: TGTGCCAGCAGCGGTCGCGGACTAGCGGGAGAGGGGGAGCTGTTTTTT
CDR3aa: CASSGRGLAGEGELFF
abundance: .
j_gene: TRBJ2-2
v_gene: TRBV9
d_gene: TRBD2

CDR3nt: TGTGCCAGCAGTGAACAGGGGGCGGATGGGACTGAAGCTTTCTTT
CDR3aa: CASSEQGADGTEAFF
abundance: .
j_gene: TRBJ1-1
v_gene: TRBV2
d_gene: TRBD1

CDR3nt: TGTGCCAGCAGCCTAGGGACTAGCTCCTACAATGAGCAGTTCTTC
CDR3aa: CASSLGTSSYNEQFF
abundance: once
j_gene: TRBJ2-1
v_gene: TRBV7-2
d_gene: TRBD2

CDR3nt: TGTGCCAGTAGTCCGGAACAGGGTTCTAGTGAGCAGTTCTTC
CDR3aa: CASSPEQGSSEQFF
abundance: .
j_gene: TRBJ2-1
v_gene: TRBV19
d_gene: .

CDR3nt: TGCAGCGTGGCTACAGGGGCCAATCAGCCCCAGCATTTT
CDR3aa: CSVATGANQPQHF
abundance: few
j_gene: TRBJ1-5
v_gene: TRBV29-1
d_gene: TRBD1

CDR3nt: TGTGCCAGCGGTCAGGCGGGTACCGGAGGAGAAAAACTGTTTTTT
CDR3aa: CASGQAGTGGEKLFF
abundance: .
j_gene: TRBJ1-4
v_gene: TRBV4-2
d_gene: .

CDR3nt: TGTGCCAGCCAAAGGACGTACGGGAGGACAGATACGCAGTATTTT
CDR3aa: CASQRTYGRTDTQYF
abundance: once
j_gene: TRBJ2-3
v_gene: TRBV19
d_gene: TRBD2